One TCR beta chain is described in this entry. The antigen is not known. The sample comes from a study of shared clonotypes between healthy human individuals. Overall study results and limits: An effect of sequencing depth on clonotype sharing among donors was expected. Naive subsets usually exceeded memory subsets in estimated richness. Shared clonotypes across all four donors exceeded non-shared ones in generation probability.

The V end was cut by 10 bases, the J end by 4 bases, with 18 bases between. The CDR3 has 14 residues. Germline V lookup: CDR1 SGHRS, CDR2 YFSETQ. Across several immunoSEQ plates, the genomic DNA of each subset was split evenly. Sequenced by immunoSEQ multiplex PCR; TCRdb stores in-frame clones only, minus some. Of more than 1,200,000 clones listed, 98% are singletons. This chain joins TRBV5-1 and TRBJ1-5, with D tentatively TRBD1 (6 bases). Sequencing was carried out using naive CD4+ T cells sorted from blood. Subset here: CD45RA+ positively selected. The source is a man younger than 40 in good health. CDR3: CARTGTQSNQPQHF. As DNA, the CDR3 is TGCGCCCGAACCGGGACACAAAGTAATCAGCCCCAGCATTTT.